This entry concerns a single T cell receptor (beta chain). The data were produced by immunoSEQ multiplex PCR, yet TCRdb's version contains in-frame clones alone and is incomplete. The data show about 2 million clones, about 95% seen once. This entry is derived from a study of shared clonotypes between healthy human individuals. The CDR3 runs to 19 residues. Germline V CDR1 and CDR2: MGHRA, YSYEKL. The V and J ends lost 3 bases and 5 bases, in that order; junction bases with no gene match: 13. Positive CCR7 selection of CD45RO-negative cells yielded the naive CD8 cells, and terminally differentiated effector memory CD45RA+ cells were excluded.

Sequencing was performed on naive CD8+ T cells sorted from blood. V and J are TRBV4-1 and TRBJ2-3; 14 bases line up with TRBD2. The receptor's source is a man aged 18 to 29 in good health. The CDR3 DNA reads TGCGCCAGCAGCCAGGCACCGGGACTAGCGGGAGTGTACGTAGATACGCAGTATTTT. It is translated as CASSQAPGLAGVYVDTQYF.